These 18 T cell receptor beta chains came from one sample sequenced in a study of OX40 agonist ivuxolimab in advanced cancers. TCRdb keeps only in-frame clones here, not all; method: immunoSEQ multiplex PCR. The data contain roughly 82,000 clones, 89% of them singletons. The sample was CD4+ or CD8+ T cells sorted from blood, taken in a trial of the OX40 agonist ivuxolimab. The receptors originated from an adult with an advanced solid tumor such as melanoma, head and neck, liver or kidney cancer.

The CDR3 is CASSTRGLPQETQYF. CDR3 bases: TGTGCCAGCAGCACCAGGGGGCTACCGCAAGAGACCCAGTACTTC. The chain uses TRBV11-2 and TRBJ2-5, with 8 nucleotides matching TRBD1. The CDR3 runs 15 residues. CDR1 is SGHAT and CDR2 is FQNNGV in the germline V gene. V dropped 5 bases and J dropped 2; count of bases not matched to a gene: 7. The whole variable domain, filled in from reference TRBV11-2 and TRBJ2-5, reads EAGVAQSPRYKIIEKRQSVAFWCNPISGHATLYWYQQILGQGPKLLIQFQNNGVVDDSQLPKDRFSAERLKGVDSTLKIQPAKLEDSAVYLCASSTRGLPQETQYFGPGTRLLVL.

J is TRBJ2-3 and V is TRBV6-6; no firm D call. Trimming cost V 5 bases and J 0 bases, with 6 bases left between them. Germline assignment: CDR1 MNHNY and CDR2 SVGAGI (reference sequence). The CDR3 totals 13 residues. The CDR3 reads CASSRPSTDTQYF. CDR3 sequence (DNA): TGTGCCAGCAGTAGGCCCAGCACAGATACGCAGTATTTT.

The CDR3 nucleotides read TGCGCCAGCAGCCAACTGGACAGGGGGCAACAAGAGACCCAGTACTTC. The encoded protein is CASSQLDRGQQETQYF. The chain carries TRBV4-1 and TRBJ2-5, with 11 bases fitting TRBD1. CDR1 and CDR2 (germline): MGHRA, YSYEKL. V gave up 2 bases and J gave up 2 bases; unmatched junction bases: 4. CDR3 length: 16 residues.

This chain joins TRBV11-2 and TRBJ1-1; no clear D. The germline gives CDR1 SGHAT, CDR2 FQNNGV. The CDR3 totals 18 residues. V was clipped by 5 bases and J by 0 bases, with 22 bases between them. The CDR3 DNA reads TGTGCCAGCAGCCCCTCTATCTGGGGAGGAATGATGAACACTGAAGCTTTCTTT. As protein: CASSPSIWGGMMNTEAFF.

The genes are TRBV18 and TRBJ2-7; possibly TRBD1 for D (5 bases). V shed 4 bases and J shed 4 bases, with 20 bases lying between them. Per the germline V gene, CDR1 is KGHSH and CDR2 is LQKENI. This CDR3 spans 16 amino acids. The CDR3 nucleotides read TGTGCCAGCTCACGAACCCTACAGTTATCAGGGTACGAGCAGTACTTC. Translating it yields CASSRTLQLSGYEQYF. The full variable domain, its missing parts supplied by reference TRBV18 and TRBJ2-7, is NAGVMQNPRHLVRRRGQEARLRCSPMKGHSHVYWYRQLPEEGLKFMVYLQKENIIDESGMPKERFSAEFPKEGPSILRIQQVVRGDSAAYFCASSRTLQLSGYEQYFGPGTRLTVT.

The J gene is TRBJ1-1, the V gene TRBV6-6, with D uncertain. V lost 5 bases and J lost 0, with 4 bases in between. This CDR3 has 12 amino acids. The germline CDR1 and CDR2 sequences are MNHNY and SVGAGI (reference sequence). The CDR3 is CASSRLNTEAFF. The CDR3 DNA reads TGTGCCAGCAGTCGATTGAACACTGAAGCTTTCTTT.

For the CDR3, the DNA is TGCGCCAGCAGCTTGGCCCCACCTCCCGTAAGTGAAAAACTGTTTTTT. Translation gives CASSLAPPPVSEKLFF. The rearrangement uses TRBV5-1 and TRBJ1-4; D unclear. The length of the CDR3 is 16 residues. CDR1 and CDR2 from the germline V gene are SGHRS and YFSETQ. Trimming took 0 bases from V and 7 from J, leaving 16 bases between them.

The chain links TRBV6-5 to TRBJ2-6; D not resolved. V was clipped by 5 bases and J by 0 bases, with 8 bases between them. The length of the CDR3 is 15 residues. Germline V gives CDR1 MNHEY, CDR2 SVGAGI. CDR3 nucleotides: TGTGCCAGCAGTAACACGTTCTCTGGGGCCAACGTCCTGACTTTC. Amino acids: CASSNTFSGANVLTF.

The chain links TRBV11-2 to TRBJ2-3; 8 bases agree with TRBD1. With V trimmed by 10 bases and J by 5 bases, 11 bases remained unmatched. Germline CDR1 and CDR2: SGHAT and FQNNGV. This CDR3 is 14 amino acids long. The CDR3 DNA is TGTGCCACCTCCCGGGACAGGTTTGGAGATACGCAGTATTTT. Translation gives CATSRDRFGDTQYF.

The chain couples TRBV6-6 to TRBJ1-2; D remains unclear. Germline CDR1 reads MNHNY; CDR2 reads SVGAGI (reference sequence). The germline V and J ends were trimmed by 4 bases and 8 bases, with 14 bases remaining between them. This CDR3 region has 13 residues. CDR3 sequence (DNA): TGTGCCAGCAGTTCCTCCTCGAGGAGCGGCTACACCTTC. Translated, it gives CASSSSSRSGYTF.

The sample holds a few counts of this clone. The chain recombines TRBV7-2 with TRBJ1-2; 7 bases are shared with TRBD1. Germline V gene lookup returns CDR1 SGHTA and CDR2 FQGNSA. The CDR3 has 15 amino acids. The J segment lost 4 bases and the V segment lost 5 bases, leaving 10 bases of the junction unmatched. The DNA of the CDR3 is TGTGCCAGCAGCAGGACAGGCTCCCGATTCTATGGCTACACCTTC. Amino acid sequence: CASSRTGSRFYGYTF.

The chain employs TRBV10-3 and TRBJ2-7, with D tentatively TRBD2 (5 bases). The CDR3 length is 11 residues. From germline, CDR1 is ENHRY and CDR2 SYGVKD. V gave up 11 bases and J gave up 1 base, with 9 bases separating them. CDR3 DNA: TGTGCCTCGAGGGATTCCTACGAGCAGTACTTC. Protein product: CASRDSYEQYF.

CDR3 nucleotides: TGTGCCAGCAGCTTAGTCCAGGATCAGCCCCAGCATTTT. Translated: CASSLVQDQPQHF. This chain links TRBV7-2 with TRBJ1-5; no clear D gene. V lost 1 base to trimming and J lost 5 bases, with 6 bases between them. The CDR3 covers 13 residues. CDR1 and CDR2 from the germline V gene are SGHTA and FQGNSA.

The V call is TRBV2, the J call TRBJ2-3; D is tentatively TRBD1 or TRBD2 (7 bases each). The CDR3 has 14 residues. Germline V gene lookup returns CDR1 SNHLY and CDR2 FYNNEI. V lost 11 bases to trimming and J lost 1 base, with 16 bases between them. CDR3 residues: CAFQGGRGTDTQYF. CDR3 nucleotides: TGTGCCTTCCAGGGGGGGCGGGGCACAGATACGCAGTATTTT.

The V call is TRBV5-4, the J call TRBJ2-7; D unclear. Trimming took 1 base from V and 3 from J, leaving 8 bases between them. This CDR3 comprises 13 residues. Germline V lookup: CDR1 SGHNT, CDR2 YYREEE (reference sequence). The CDR3 is CASSLTAFYEQYF. For the CDR3, the DNA is TGTGCCAGCAGCTTGACAGCGTTCTACGAGCAGTACTTC.

The chain joins TRBV19 to TRBJ2-2; D is ambiguous. The germline CDR1 and CDR2 sequences are LNHDA and SQIVND (reference sequence). This CDR3 is built from 18 residues. V lost 1 base, J lost 0 bases, and 15 bases lay in between. The CDR3 spells CASSIALFEVSNTGELFF. CDR3 DNA: TGTGCCAGTAGTATAGCTCTATTTGAGGTTTCGAACACCGGGGAGCTGTTTTTT.

The chain combines TRBV10-2 with TRBJ1-4, with D maybe TRBD1 (5 bases). V lost 0 bases, J lost 5 bases, and 13 bases lay in between. In germline, CDR1 is WSHSY, CDR2 SAAADI. There are 16 residues in the CDR3. This CDR3 is CASSESNPGVNEKLFF. CDR3 nucleotides: TGCGCCAGCAGTGAGTCGAATCCGGGGGTCAATGAAAAACTGTTTTTT.

This chain connects TRBV27 to TRBJ1-1; a possible D gene is TRBD1 (5 bases). CDR1 and CDR2 (germline): MNHEY, SMNVEV (reference sequence). CDR3 length: 15 residues. V gave up 0 bases and J gave up 4 bases, with 12 bases separating them. The CDR3 region is CASSLSGTVVTEAFF. DNA of the CDR3: TGTGCCAGCAGTTTATCGGGGACTGTAGTCACTGAAGCTTTCTTT.